One sample yielded the 10 T cell receptor beta chains listed below, sequenced in a study of response to subunit inactivated influenza vaccine. In TCRdb, the RT-PCR reads were re-called with MiXCR into one record per CDR3 protein. The table lists around 580,000 distinct CDR3 sequences, about an eighth of them singletons. Sequencing was performed on PBMCs from blood, taken on the day of vaccination. All receptors come from a middle-aged man who received an inactivated influenza vaccine.

The chain is built from TRBV20-1 and TRBJ2-5; D is perhaps TRBD1 (8 bases). The germline gives CDR1 DFQATT, CDR2 SNEGSKA (reference sequence). This CDR3 spans 21 amino acids. V was pared by 0 bases and J by 2 bases, with 31 bases between. The CDR3 nucleotides are TGCAGTGCTAGAGATCCCTATATACAGGGGGGGATAGGCCCCCGGCAAGAGACCCAGTACTTC. The encoded protein is CSARDPYIQGGIGPRQETQYF.

This clonotype showed up just a few times. The chain carries TRBV6-2 or TRBV6-3 and TRBJ2-1, with 9 bases lining up with TRBD2. Germline CDR1 MNHEY, CDR2 SVGEGT. Trimming took 5 bases from V and 8 from J; bases not matched to a gene: 7. The CDR3 length is 14 residues. CDR3 protein: CASSRGRAWYEQFF. CDR3 coding DNA: TGTGCCAGCAGTCGCGGGAGGGCGTGGTATGAGCAGTTCTTC.

This clonotype was recorded a few times. This chain connects TRBV30 to TRBJ2-1, with 7 bases aligning to TRBD2. Unmatched junction bases numbered 6, after V lost 0 bases and J lost 13 bases. The CDR3 has 12 residues. Germline V CDR1 and CDR2: GTSNPN, SVGIG (reference sequence). The CDR3 reads CAWSVTRENQFF. CDR3 DNA: TGTGCCTGGAGTGTAACGCGGGAGAATCAGTTCTTC.

In this sample, this clonotype turned up many times. The V gene is TRBV5-1, the J gene TRBJ1-5, with a possible D match to TRBD1 (5 bases). The V end lost 0 bases, the J end lost 7 bases, and 14 bases lay between the germline ends. Germline V gene data show CDR1 as SGHRS and CDR2 as YFSETQ. The CDR3 runs 15 residues. CDR3 in amino acids: CASSLDPGSYQPQHF. CDR3 nucleotide sequence: TGCGCCAGCAGCTTGGATCCAGGGTCCTACCAGCCCCAGCATTTT. Using reference TRBV5-1 and TRBJ1-5 for the parts outside the CDR3, the full variable domain is KAGVTQTPRYLIKTRGQQVTLSCSPISGHRSVSWYQQTPGQGLQFLFEYFSETQRNKGNFPGRFSGRQFSNSRSEMNVSTLELGDSALYLCASSLDPGSYQPQHFGDGTRLSIL.

This clonotype was observed a few times. The chain recombines TRBV5-1 with TRBJ2-7; 10 bases match TRBD2. Trimming removed 0 bases from V and 3 bases from J; junction bases left unmatched: 9. In germline, CDR1 is SGHRS, CDR2 YFSETQ. This CDR3 has 17 amino acids. CDR3 DNA sequence: TGCGCCAGCAGCTTGGCTTTCTCCGGGACTAGCGTCTACGAGCAGTACTTC. It yields the protein CASSLAFSGTSVYEQYF.

J is TRBJ2-5 and V is TRBV4-2; D may be TRBD2 (5 bases). V was trimmed by 0 bases and J by 4 bases, leaving 12 bases between them. The length of the CDR3 is 15 residues. From germline, CDR1 is LGHNA and CDR2 YNFKEQ. CDR3 amino acids: CASSQEPSRGETQYF. CDR3 in DNA: TGTGCCAGCAGCCAAGAACCCTCCCGGGGAGAGACCCAGTACTTC.

This clonotype has a count of ten or more. The chain couples TRBV6-6 to TRBJ1-2; no clear D. With 0 bases removed from V and 10 bases from J, the gap between germline ends came to 12 bases. The CDR3 is 13 residues long. Per germline, CDR1 MNHNY and CDR2 SVGAGI (reference sequence). The CDR3 sequence is CASSYSNMGYYTF. The CDR3 DNA reads TGTGCCAGCAGTTACTCCAACATGGGGTACTACACCTTC.

This clonotype was counted many times. The V and J genes are TRBV24-1 and TRBJ2-2; the D is unclear. This CDR3 is 14 amino acids long. The V gene's germline CDR1 is KGHDR and CDR2 SFDVKD. V lost 5 bases and J 7 bases, leaving 13 bases between the germline ends. The CDR3 coding sequence is TGTGCCACCAGTGCAACTATCTCTGGCGGGGAGCTGTTTTTT. Amino acids: CATSATISGGELFF.

This clonotype has only a few counts. The chain combines TRBV5-1 with TRBJ2-5; D possibly corresponds to TRBD1 (6 bases). Germline CDR1 is SGHRS and CDR2 is YFSETQ. This CDR3 has 16 residues. Between the trimmed V and J ends, which lost 0 bases and 1 base, there was a span of 13 bases. The CDR3 nucleotides read TGCGCCAGCAGCTTGGGGGGGCCCGGCCGCCAAGAGACCCAGTACTTC. Translating it yields CASSLGGPGRQETQYF.

This clonotype was detected only a few times. The chain is built from TRBV27 and TRBJ2-3; 10 nucleotides match TRBD1. CDR1 and CDR2 from the germline V gene are MNHEY and SMNVEV (reference sequence). The V and J ends lost 1 base and 4 bases, in that order; junction bases with no gene match: 8. The length of the CDR3 is 17 residues. CDR3 protein: CASSLLDWTGGPDTQYF. The CDR3 bases are TGTGCCAGCAGTTTATTGGATTGGACAGGGGGTCCAGATACGCAGTATTTT.